This TCR beta chain was retrieved from a study of OX40 agonist ivuxolimab in advanced cancers. Study summary: Partial responses were observed in three patients, of whom one had hepatocellular carcinoma and two had cutaneous melanoma.

Findings and limits, study-wide: Among T cells, CD8+ cells averaged more expanded clones than CD4+ cells. Part of the nonresponder group also had normalized T-cell clonal expansion that was low. CD4+ and CD8+ blood T cells expanded clonally by week 6 at 0.1 to 3.0 mg/kg.

CDR1 and CDR2 (germline): SGHNT, YYREEE (reference sequence). The J segment lost 4 bases and the V segment lost 4 bases, leaving 11 bases of the junction unmatched. This CDR3 is built from 17 residues. Assay: immunoSEQ multiplex PCR; the TCRdb copy retains only in-frame clones and omits some. The data show around 66,000 clones, with 90% to 95% seen just once and around 20% held by the top ten. Details on this clone: Antigen unknown.

The starting material was CD4+ or CD8+ T cells sorted from blood, obtained in a trial of the OX40 agonist ivuxolimab. V and J are TRBV5-4 and TRBJ2-3, with 11 nucleotides matching TRBD2. The TCR originated in an adult with an advanced solid tumor such as melanoma, head and neck, liver or kidney cancer. CDR3 DNA sequence: TGTGCCAGCAGCCCGGGACTAGCGGTCGCGGGCGCAGATACGCAGTATTTT. Amino acid sequence: CASSPGLAVAGADTQYF.